The clone carrying this TCR beta chain has a count of ten or more. Its cognate antigen is unknown. Documented time point: newly diagnosed GD, antithyroid drugs for less than 3 months. The TCR library was prepared using RNA isolated from PBMCs. Each patient gave roughly 9.2 milliliters of EDTA-anticoagulated peripheral blood. The sample is drawn from a study of regulatory T cells in long-lasting Graves disease. Germline loops: CDR1 GTSNPN, CDR2 SVGIG (reference sequence). Between the trimmed V and J ends, which lost 2 bases and 5 bases, there was a span of 16 bases. CDR3 length: 15 residues. Whole-study results and caveats: A greater number of public clonotypes (approximately 2,500) was shared by persistent patients than by new patients (about 960).

Researchers made TCR beta libraries by using iRepertoire HTBI primers and running Arm-PCR on CDR3 regions. TCRdb redid the calling of the multiplex PCR reads with MiXCR, one entry per CDR3 protein. The sample contains approximately 310,000 distinct CDR3 sequences, 15% to 20% of which appear only once. This sequence originates from a female donor with Graves disease. The sample in question was peripheral blood mononuclear cells (PBMCs), obtained at new diagnosis, from a patient treated with antithyroid drugs. The chain links TRBV30 to TRBJ2-1; possible D gene TRBD1, 5 bases. The CDR3: CAWSPGHGVNNEQFF. The DNA of the CDR3 is TGTGCCTGGAGTCCAGGACATGGGGTTAACAATGAGCAGTTCTTC.